This TCR beta chain was captured in a study of CD8 T cells in Susac syndrome. Negative isolation yielded the CD8+ and CD4+ T cells, while FACS enriched the TEMRA cells. This CDR3 has 13 amino acids. Between the trimmed V and J ends, which lost 3 bases and 4 bases, there was a span of 10 bases. CDR1 is MNHEY and CDR2 is SMNVEV in the germline V gene (reference sequence). RNA, at roughly 0.45 to 1 ug, was reverse transcribed with random hexamers. Across 54 Vbeta and 13 Jbeta, TCR beta CDR3 was amplified with immunoSEQ multiplex PCR. In TCRdb, the immunoSEQ multiplex PCR reads were re-called with MiXCR into one record per CDR3 protein. The table shows roughly 400,000 distinct CDR3 sequences, with 75% to 90% occurring only once.

The sequence came from a human donor with multiple sclerosis. The chain employs TRBV27 and TRBJ2-7; a possible D gene is TRBD2 (6 bases). Specimen: CD8+ T cells from PBMCs. CDR3 loop: CASSLAGRYEQYF. Written as DNA, the CDR3 is TGTGCCAGCAGTTTGGCGGGGCGTTACGAGCAGTACTTC.